Sequencing of this T cell receptor (beta chain) was carried out in a study of read filtering for tumor transcriptome and immune sequencing. In the study overall: IR-seq gave about 3.5 to 10.27 million TCR reads per sample; RNA-seq gave roughly 80 to 1273.

Germline V gene data show CDR1 as MDHEN and CDR2 as SYDVKM. V lost 5 bases, J lost 7 bases, and 13 bases lay in between. The CDR3 runs to 13 residues. Molecular barcoded adaptors covering alpha/delta and beta/gamma chains were used on 400 ng RNA. MiXCR was run by TCRdb on the reads, yielding one entry per CDR3 protein. The sample holds about 90,000 distinct CDR3 sequences; about 12% are singletons and the top ten take just under 15%. This clonotype was recorded at least ten times. Its matching antigen is unknown. Study-level points and caveats: Dropping single-read clonotypes raised IR-seq and RNA-seq shared-clonotype correlation. Single-read clonotypes: around 81% of IR-seq clonotypes (roughly 3.2% of reads), about 70% of RNA-seq clonotypes (44.6% of reads). Sorted CD138-negative bone marrow cells were not purified T cells.

The clonotype was recovered from a donor at least 40 years old with multiple myeloma. Sequencing used a population of CD138-negative cells sorted from bone marrow. The rearrangement joins TRBV28 to TRBJ2-3; D unresolved. The DNA of the CDR3 is TGTGCCAGCAGTCCATCCCTGGCGAATACGCAGTATTTT. Translating it yields CASSPSLANTQYF.